This T cell receptor (beta chain) was found in a study of neurological immune-mediated disorders (dated by TCRdb to the late 2010s). A note on the overall study: Among the approximately 35 multiple sclerosis patients, relapsing-remitting MS was present in roughly 30 and secondary progressive MS was present in 3. The cohort included 68 subjects: roughly 14 with HAM/TSP, around 34 with multiple sclerosis, and around 20 healthy controls. Using UMI-based sequencing, the study compared peripheral blood TCR-beta repertoires from patients with HTLV-I-associated myelopathy (HAM/TSP), patients with multiple sclerosis, and healthy controls. The 106 TCR-beta libraries covered PBMC samples along with longitudinal samples, technical triplicates, and paired sorted CD4+ and CD8+ T-cell subsets.

For the unsorted PBMC libraries, 2 million PBMCs were stored in RNAlater at -80 degrees C until RNA extraction and were used to generate the libraries. Multiple sclerosis patients were enrolled in a US clinical protocol under which disease progression was evaluated by magnetic resonance imaging. Peripheral blood underwent Ficoll-Hypaque density gradient centrifugation to isolate PBMCs, which were then cryopreserved in liquid nitrogen. Broader findings and caveats from the paper: Across subjects, expanded clones never shared an identical CDR3 amino acid sequence, which suggests that the TCR-beta repertoires in every group were private. Phylogenetic analysis grouped repertoires from 18 of 34 MS patients into a cluster of related CDR3 sequences, suggesting a possible repertoire-level signature. No clinical or MRI features were associated with the MS cluster, and the authors said that larger cohorts are needed. TCR clonal expansion was highest in HAM/TSP patients and lowest in MS patients, with MS patients falling below even healthy controls.

Ten or more counts support this clonotype. Its antigen is not yet known. No base qualities exist here, and no much larger clone lies one base off it. cDNA was synthesized by template-switch 5'RACE using a primer carrying a 10-nucleotide random unique molecular identifier by which each TCR transcript was tagged. Every sequencing run covered 15-18 subjects and yielded more than 160 million TCR-beta sequences. The RNeasy kit was used for extraction of total RNA. The KAPA Real-time Library Amplification kit was used to amplify TCR-beta VDJ regions with primers targeting the TCR constant region and the 5'RACE anchor. Sample indexes and Illumina adaptors were added in a first PCR, after which library yield was increased in a second PCR. After Ampure bead purification, the roughly 650 bp TCR product was size-selected on a 2% E-gel SizeSelection system. Before pooling, library quality was checked on a Bioanalyzer, concentration was measured with Qubit, and libraries were quantified with the Kapa Library Quantification kit. An Illumina HiSeq 2500 sequenced the libraries paired-end 2 x 150 bp. To increase sequence diversity, about 25-31% phiX was spiked into each library pool. As for how the authors treated the data: The quality-filtered reads were processed with the UMI-based MiGEC pipeline, whose error correction step removed more than 80% of the raw TCR sequences. VDJ genes were aligned to IMGT germline references, and clonotypes were defined by unique CDR3 amino acid sequence plus V-J genes. Clonal expansion, Shannon diversity and CDR3 relatedness (CalcPairwiseDistances, ClusterSamples) were evaluated with VDJtools, and phylogenetic trees were built with CLCbio workbench. Clones with at least 8 unique UMIs were defined as expanded, with this threshold being based on coefficient-of-variation modelling across technical triplicates. TCRdb redid the processing of the public reads, applying fastp at Q25 and MiXCR, and retained in-frame beta chains. A single entry per CDR3 protein holds the most common genes and DNA from its merged rows. These V and J calls derive from TCRdb rather than the authors' analysis. Counted in this sample were 81,000 or so distinct CDR3 sequences; just over 5% of them appeared once. Roughly 2.2% of the sample is in the top ten clones.

The sequence was collected from a woman in her 30s with multiple sclerosis. The sequenced sample consisted of PBMCs.

CDR3 region: CASSRTGQGVNQPQHF. The DNA sequence is given as TGTGCCAGTAGTAGAACCGGACAGGGCGTCAATCAGCCCCAGCATTTT. The chain links TRBV19 with TRBJ1-5; 8 of the junction bases match TRBD1. At the junction V is shortened by 4 bases and J by 3 bases; bases outside the gene matches: 8. The CDR1 and CDR2 encoded by the germline V gene (reference sequence) are LNHDA and SQIVND. There are 16 amino acids in the CDR3, from cysteine to phenylalanine inclusive. CDR3 DNA is the only sequence kept; it has 48 bases, read in frame from the first base.